Below, 4 T cell receptor beta chains from the same sample are listed, as sequenced in a study of shared clonotypes between healthy human individuals. Method: immunoSEQ multiplex PCR; TCRdb's copy keeps in-frame clones and lacks some. The top ten clones hold about 0.13% of a sample with a few million clones, about 92% of them seen once. Sequencing was performed on naive CD4+ T cells sorted from blood. Subset described: CD45RA+ positively selected. The receptors originated from a man younger than 35 in good health.

The chain couples TRBV6-1 to TRBJ1-5; a weak D match, TRBD1 (5 bases). CDR3 size: 13 residues. The V gene's germline CDR1 is MNHNS and CDR2 SASEGT. V was cut by 7 bases and J by 4 bases, with 11 bases left in between. The CDR3, as DNA: TGTGCCAGCACCGGACAAGGGAATCAGCCCCAGCATTTT. Amino acid sequence: CASTGQGNQPQHF.

The V and J genes are TRBV6-5 and TRBJ1-2, with 9 nucleotides matching TRBD1. Unmatched junction bases numbered 6, after V lost 2 bases and J lost 8 bases. In germline, CDR1 is MNHEY, CDR2 SVGAGI. The CDR3 is made up of 14 amino acids. CDR3 protein: CASSYRDRVGGYTF. The CDR3 DNA is TGTGCCAGCAGTTACCGGGACAGGGTTGGGGGCTACACCTTC.

This rearrangement joins TRBV29-1 to TRBJ2-7; D unresolved. This CDR3 region has 12 residues. V lost 4 bases and J 5 bases, leaving 12 bases between the germline ends. Germline V gives CDR1 SQVTM, CDR2 ANQGSEA. The CDR3 here is CSVGSAADEQYF. CDR3 DNA: TGCAGCGTTGGGTCTGCCGCCGACGAGCAGTACTTC.

This rearrangement joins TRBV10-3 to TRBJ1-4; possible D gene TRBD1, 5 bases. Per germline, CDR1 ENHRY and CDR2 SYGVKD. V shed 6 bases and J shed 4 bases, with 9 bases lying between them. The CDR3 consists of 13 residues. The DNA of the CDR3 is TGTGCCATCAGGGACATCAATAATGAAAAACTGTTTTTT. This translates into CAIRDINNEKLFF.